Included here is one T cell receptor beta chain sequence, with context. The target antigen is unknown. This specimen comes from a study of cytomegalovirus exposure and HLA in healthy donors. Germline V gene data show CDR1 as SGHNT and CDR2 as YYREEE (reference sequence). V lost 2 bases to trimming and J lost 0 bases, with 12 bases between them. This CDR3 has 15 residues. Researchers ran the PCR with 60 Vbeta and 13 Jbeta primers. Repertoires were generated with immunoSEQ multiplex PCR, while TCRdb's copy carries only in-frame clones and drops some. Of under 250,000 clones in the sample, 85% to 90% were seen once. Study findings and constraints: It was reported that the classifier diagnosed cytomegalovirus status with high specificity and sensitivity in both the original and validation cohorts. Per a later analysis, fewer than 20,000 TCR beta sequences showed association with HLA alleles at 0.05 false discovery rate. As immune exposure information, only CMV serostatus was available.

The V call is TRBV5-4, the J call TRBJ2-7; TRBD1 is a possible D gene (6 bases). The sequenced material came from PBMCs. The sequence was collected from a human donor in good health. The CDR3 loop is CASSFPGASSYEQYF. The CDR3 nucleotides are TGTGCCAGCAGCTTCCCAGGGGCGAGCTCCTACGAGCAGTACTTC.